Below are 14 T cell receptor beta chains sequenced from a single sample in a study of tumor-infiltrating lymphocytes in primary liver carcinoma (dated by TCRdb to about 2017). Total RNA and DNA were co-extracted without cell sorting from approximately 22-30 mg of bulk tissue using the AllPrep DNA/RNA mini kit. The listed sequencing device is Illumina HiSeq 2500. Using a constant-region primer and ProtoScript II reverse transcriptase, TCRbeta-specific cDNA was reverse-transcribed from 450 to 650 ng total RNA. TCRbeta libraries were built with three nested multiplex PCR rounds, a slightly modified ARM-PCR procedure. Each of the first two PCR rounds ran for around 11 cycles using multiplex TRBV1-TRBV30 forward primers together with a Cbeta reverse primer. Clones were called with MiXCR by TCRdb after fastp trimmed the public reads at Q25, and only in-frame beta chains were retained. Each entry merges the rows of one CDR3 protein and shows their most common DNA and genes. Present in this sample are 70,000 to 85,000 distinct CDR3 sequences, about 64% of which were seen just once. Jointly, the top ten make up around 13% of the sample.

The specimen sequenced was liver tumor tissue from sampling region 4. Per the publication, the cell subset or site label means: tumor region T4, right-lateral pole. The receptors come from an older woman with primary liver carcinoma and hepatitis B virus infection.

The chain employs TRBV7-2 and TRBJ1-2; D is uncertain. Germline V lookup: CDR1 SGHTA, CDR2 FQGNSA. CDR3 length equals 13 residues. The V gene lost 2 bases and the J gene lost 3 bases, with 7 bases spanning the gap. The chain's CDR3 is CASSLPVHYGYTF. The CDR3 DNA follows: TGTGCCAGCAGCTTACCGGTTCACTATGGCTACACCTTC.

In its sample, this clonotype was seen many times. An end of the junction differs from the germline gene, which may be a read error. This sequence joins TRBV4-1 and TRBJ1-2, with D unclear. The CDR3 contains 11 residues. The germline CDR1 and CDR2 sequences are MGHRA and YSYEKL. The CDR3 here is CASSQVNSPVF. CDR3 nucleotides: TGCGCCAGCAGCCAAGTCAACAGCCCAGTCTTC.

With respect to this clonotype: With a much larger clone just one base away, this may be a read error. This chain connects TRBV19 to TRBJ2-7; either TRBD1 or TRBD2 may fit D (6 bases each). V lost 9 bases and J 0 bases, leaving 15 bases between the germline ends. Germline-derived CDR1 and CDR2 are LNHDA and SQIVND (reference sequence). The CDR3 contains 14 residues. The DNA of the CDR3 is TGTGCCAGCCGAACTAGCAGGGGCTCCTACGAGCAGTACTTC. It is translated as CASRTSRGSYEQYF.

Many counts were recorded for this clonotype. This CDR3 reads CASSLGLTSGLSSYNEQFF. Written as DNA, the CDR3 is TGCGCCAGCAGCTTGGGGCTGACTAGCGGACTCAGCTCCTACAATGAGCAGTTCTTC. The chain links TRBV5-1 to TRBJ2-1, with 9 positions matching TRBD2. The CDR3 has 19 residues. V trimming: 0 bases; J trimming: 0 bases; junction bases outside the gene matches: 10. CDR1 SGHRS and CDR2 YFSETQ come from the germline V gene.

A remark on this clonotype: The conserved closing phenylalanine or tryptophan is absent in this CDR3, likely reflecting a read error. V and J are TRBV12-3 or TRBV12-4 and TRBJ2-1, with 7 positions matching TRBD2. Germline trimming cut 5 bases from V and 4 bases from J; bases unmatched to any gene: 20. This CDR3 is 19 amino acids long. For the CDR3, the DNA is TGTGCCAGCAGTCCCGTAGGGGCGGGGGACCCAACATATTACAATGAGCAGTTCTTA. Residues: CASSPVGAGDPTYYNEQFL.

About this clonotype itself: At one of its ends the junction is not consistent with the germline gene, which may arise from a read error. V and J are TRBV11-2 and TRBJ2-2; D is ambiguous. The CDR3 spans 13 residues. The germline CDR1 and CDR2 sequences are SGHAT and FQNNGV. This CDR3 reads CAGSLDRAGELFF. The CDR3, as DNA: TGTGCCGGCAGCTTAGATAGGGCCGGGGAGCTGTTTTTT.

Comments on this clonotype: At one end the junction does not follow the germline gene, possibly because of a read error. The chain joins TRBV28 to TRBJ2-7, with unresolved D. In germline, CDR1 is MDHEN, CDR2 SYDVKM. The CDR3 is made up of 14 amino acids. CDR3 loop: CTSSRTRGRYEQYF. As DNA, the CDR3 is TGTACCAGCAGCCGGACCCGCGGACGCTACGAGCAGTACTTC.

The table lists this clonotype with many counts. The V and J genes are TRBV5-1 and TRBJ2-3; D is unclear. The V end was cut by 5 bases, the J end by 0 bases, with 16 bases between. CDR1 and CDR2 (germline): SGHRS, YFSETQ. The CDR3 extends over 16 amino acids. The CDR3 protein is CASRYHRGTSTDTQYF. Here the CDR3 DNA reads TGCGCCAGCAGATACCACCGCGGTACTAGCACAGATACGCAGTATTTT.

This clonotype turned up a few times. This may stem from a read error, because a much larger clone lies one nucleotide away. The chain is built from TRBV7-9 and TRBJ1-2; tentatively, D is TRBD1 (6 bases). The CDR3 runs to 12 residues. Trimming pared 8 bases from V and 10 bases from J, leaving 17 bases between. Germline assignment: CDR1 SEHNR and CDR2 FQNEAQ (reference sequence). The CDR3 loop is CASGSPTGFYTF. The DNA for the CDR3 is TGTGCCAGCGGCTCACCTACAGGGTTCTACACCTTC.

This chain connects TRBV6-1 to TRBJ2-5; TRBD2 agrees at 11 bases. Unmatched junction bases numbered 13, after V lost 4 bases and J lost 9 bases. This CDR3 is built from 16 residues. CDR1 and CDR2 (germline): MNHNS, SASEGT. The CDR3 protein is CASSGPRLAGRRAQYF. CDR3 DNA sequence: TGTGCCAGCAGTGGCCCTAGACTAGCGGGAAGGAGGGCCCAGTACTTC.

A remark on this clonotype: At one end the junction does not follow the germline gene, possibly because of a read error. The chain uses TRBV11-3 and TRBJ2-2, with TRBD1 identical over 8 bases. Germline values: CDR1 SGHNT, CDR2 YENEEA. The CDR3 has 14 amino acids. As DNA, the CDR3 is TGTGCCAGTAGTTTAGCAGGGGGCACCGGGGGGCTGTTTTTT. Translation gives CASSLAGGTGGLFF.

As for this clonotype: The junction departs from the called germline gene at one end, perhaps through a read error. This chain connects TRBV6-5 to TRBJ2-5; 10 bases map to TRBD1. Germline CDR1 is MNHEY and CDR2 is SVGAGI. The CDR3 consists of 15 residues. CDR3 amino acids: CASSATGTGEETRCF. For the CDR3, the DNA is TGTGCCAGCAGTGCCACCGGGACAGGGGAAGAGACCCGGTGCTTC.

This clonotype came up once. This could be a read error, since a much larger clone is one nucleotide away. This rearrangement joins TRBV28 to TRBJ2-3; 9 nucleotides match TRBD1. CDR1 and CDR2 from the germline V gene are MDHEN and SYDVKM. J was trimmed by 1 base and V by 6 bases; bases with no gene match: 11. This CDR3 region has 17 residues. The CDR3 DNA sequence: TGTGCCAGCAGCAACCTATCCTGGGACAGGGGCACAGATACGCAGTATTTT. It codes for CASSNLSWDRGTDTQYF. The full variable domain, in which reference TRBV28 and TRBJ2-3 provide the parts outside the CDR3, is DVKVTQSSRYLVKRTGEKVFLECVQDMDHENMFWYRQDPGLGLRLIYFSYDVKMKEKGDIPEGYSVSREKKERFSLILESASTNQTSMYLCASSNLSWDRGTDTQYFGPGTRLTVL.

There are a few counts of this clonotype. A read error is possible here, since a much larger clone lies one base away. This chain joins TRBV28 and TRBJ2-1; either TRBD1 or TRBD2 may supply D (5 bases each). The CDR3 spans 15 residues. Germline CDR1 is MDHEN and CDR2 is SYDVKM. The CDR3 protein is CASSYGGSSYNEQSF. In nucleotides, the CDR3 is TGTGCCAGCAGTTATGGGGGATCTTCCTACAATGAGCAGTCCTTC.